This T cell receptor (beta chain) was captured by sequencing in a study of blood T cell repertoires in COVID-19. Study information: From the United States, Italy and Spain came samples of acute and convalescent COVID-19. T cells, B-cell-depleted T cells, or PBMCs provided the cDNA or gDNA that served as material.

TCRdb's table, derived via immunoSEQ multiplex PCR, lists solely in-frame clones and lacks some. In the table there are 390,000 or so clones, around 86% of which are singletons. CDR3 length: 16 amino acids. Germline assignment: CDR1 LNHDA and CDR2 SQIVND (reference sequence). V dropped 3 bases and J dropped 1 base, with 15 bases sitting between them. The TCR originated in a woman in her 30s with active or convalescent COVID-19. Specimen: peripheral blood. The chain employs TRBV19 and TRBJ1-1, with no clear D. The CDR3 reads CASSIIRGLKNTEAFF. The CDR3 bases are TGTGCCAGTAGTATTATAAGAGGACTGAAGAACACTGAAGCTTTCTTT.